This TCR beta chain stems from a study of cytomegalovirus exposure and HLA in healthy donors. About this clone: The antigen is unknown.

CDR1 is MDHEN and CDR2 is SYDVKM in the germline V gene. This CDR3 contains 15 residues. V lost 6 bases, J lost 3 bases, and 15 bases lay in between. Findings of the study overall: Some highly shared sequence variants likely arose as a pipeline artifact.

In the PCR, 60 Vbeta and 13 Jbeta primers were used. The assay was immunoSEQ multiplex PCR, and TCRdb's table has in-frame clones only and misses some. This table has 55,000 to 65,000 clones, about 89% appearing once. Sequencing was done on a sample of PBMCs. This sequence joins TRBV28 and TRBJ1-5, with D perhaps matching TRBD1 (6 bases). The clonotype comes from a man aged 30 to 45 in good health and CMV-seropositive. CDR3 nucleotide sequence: TGTGCCAGCAGCCCCCAAACAGGGAACAATCAGCCCCAGCATTTT. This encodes CASSPQTGNNQPQHF.